This TCR beta chain originates from a study of cytomegalovirus exposure and HLA in healthy donors. The study ran its PCR with 60 Vbeta and 13 Jbeta primers. Assay: immunoSEQ multiplex PCR; the TCRdb copy retains only in-frame clones and omits some. This table holds 150,000 to 200,000 clones, about four fifths found once. Study observations and caveats: Productive rates of about 87% or about 30% were seen for most TCR beta V segments in an earlier analysis. Overall, approximately 150 TCR beta chains were annotated as cytomegalovirus-associated. In a later analysis, at a false discovery rate of 0.05, under 20,000 TCR beta sequences were associated with HLA alleles.

This clone showed up just a few times. The antigen is unknown. Specimen: PBMCs. This receptor was identified in a girl aged 10-17 years in good health and CMV-seropositive.

CDR3 amino acids: CASSQEGSMNTEAFF. As DNA, the CDR3 is TGTGCCAGCAGCCAAGAGGGCAGCATGAACACTGAAGCTTTCTTT. The chain joins TRBV9 to TRBJ1-1; no clear D. V lost 4 bases, J lost 0 bases, and 13 bases lay in between. CDR1 is SGDLS, CDR2 YYNGEE, per germline. The CDR3 consists of 15 residues.